A selection of T cell receptor beta chains follows, all from one sample in a study of blood T cell repertoires in COVID-19. TCRdb's copy holds only in-frame clones and misses some; the assay was immunoSEQ multiplex PCR. The sample shows approximately 70,000 clones, 79% of them seen only once. Sequencing used peripheral blood. The receptor set was obtained from a woman of 80 years or more with active or convalescent COVID-19. CDR3s include the opening cysteine and the closing phenylalanine or tryptophan. The D gene is left open where the match is weak. For some rows the clone size is stated as once, few or many, or as a class when expanded; others skip it.

J gene	V gene	CDR3 length	D gene	clone size	CDR3 DNA	CDR3 protein
TRBJ2-3	TRBV10-3	15	NA	NA	TGTGCCATCAGTGAGGGGACTTTTAGCACAGATACGCAGTATTTT	CAISEGTFSTDTQYF
TRBJ1-6	TRBV2	16	TRBD1	NA	TGTGCCAGCAGTCCTATGAGGACAGGGGCTAATTCACCCCTCCACTTT	CASSPMRTGANSPLHF
TRBJ2-1	TRBV2	14	NA	NA	TGTGCCAGCAGTGGGCTTCTAGTGAAGAATGAGCAGTTCTTC	CASSGLLVKNEQFF
TRBJ2-6	TRBV6-6	20	TRBD2	NA	TGTGCCAGCAGCGCCCTTGGCGGGGGGGGAACCCGCCCTGGGGCCAACGTCCTGACTTTC	CASSALGGGGTRPGANVLTF
TRBJ1-2	TRBV27	14	NA	NA	TGTGCCAGCAGTTTATCCCGAGCTAACTATGGCTACACCTTC	CASSLSRANYGYTF
TRBJ2-5	TRBV12-3/TRBV12-4	12	NA	NA	TGTGCCAGCAGTTACAGGGAAGAGACCCAGTACTTC	CASSYREETQYF
TRBJ2-7	TRBV3-1/TRBV3-2	15	NA	NA	TGTGCCAGCAGCCAGGGGGGATTGCGAACCTACGAGCAGTACTTC	CASSQGGLRTYEQYF
TRBJ2-3	TRBV18	13	NA	NA	TGTGCCAGCTCACCACTTAGGGGAGATACGCAGTATTTT	CASSPLRGDTQYF
TRBJ2-3	TRBV2	12	TRBD1	NA	TGTGCCAGCAGTCAGGGACAGGGTGCGCAGTACTTT	CASSQGQGAQYF
TRBJ1-5	TRBV27	15	TRBD1	NA	TGTGCCAGCAGTCGAGACAGGGGAGGCAATCAGCCCCAGCATTTT	CASSRDRGGNQPQHF
TRBJ2-5	TRBV13	17	TRBD2	NA	TGTGCCAGCACCCTACGGATACTAGCGGGAGTCCAAGAGACCCAGTACTTC	CASTLRILAGVQETQYF
TRBJ1-5	TRBV27	14	NA	NA	TGTGCCAGCAGAAAACAGGGTTTGAATCAGCCCCAGCATTTT	CASRKQGLNQPQHF
TRBJ2-1	TRBV28	14	NA	few	TGTGCCAGCATCCCAGGAGGCCACTACAATGAGCAGTTCTTC	CASIPGGHYNEQFF
TRBJ2-1	TRBV7-6	18	TRBD2	NA	TGTGCCAGCAGCTTCCTTCGAGCGGGAGAGCCGAGTCGCAATGAGCAGTTCTTC	CASSFLRAGEPSRNEQFF
TRBJ2-4	TRBV19	16	NA	NA	TGTGCCAGTAGTATCTTCTTCGCGGACGGCCAGGGCATTCAGTACTTC	CASSIFFADGQGIQYF
TRBJ2-1	TRBV28	15	TRBD2	NA	TGTGCCAGCAGCTTCGGGACTAGCTCCTACAATGAGCAGTTCTTC	CASSFGTSSYNEQFF
TRBJ2-7	TRBV30	16	NA	NA	TGTGCCCTGGAAAACCCCAGGGCGGCCATCTCCTACGAGCAGTACTTC	CALENPRAAISYEQYF
TRBJ2-3	TRBV19	14	TRBD2	NA	TGTGCCAGTAGCCCTAGCGGGGGTTTGGATACGCAGTATTTT	CASSPSGGLDTQYF
TRBJ1-1	TRBV6-5	14	NA	few	TGTGCCAGCAGGCCTAGAACCGGGACATATGAAGCTTTCTTT	CASRPRTGTYEAFF
TRBJ1-2	TRBV28	15	TRBD1	NA	TGTGCCAGCAGCTCCGACAGGGGATCTAACTATGGCTACACCTTC	CASSSDRGSNYGYTF
TRBJ1-4	TRBV18	13	NA	NA	TGTGCCAGCTCACCACTATGGAGTGAAAAACTGTTTTTT	CASSPLWSEKLFF
TRBJ1-3	TRBV9	16	NA	NA	TGTGCCAGCAGCGAACAGGGAGTTGGTTCTGGAAACACCATATATTTT	CASSEQGVGSGNTIYF
TRBJ1-2	TRBV29-1	18	TRBD1	once	TGCAGCGTTGAAGATCCGTGGGATGAGGACAGGGGGCGCGGTGGCTACACCTTC	CSVEDPWDEDRGRGGYTF
TRBJ2-2	TRBV7-2	17	TRBD2	NA	TGTGCCAGCAGCTTAGAAAGCGGGAGGGTTAGAACCGGGGAGCTGTTTTTT	CASSLESGRVRTGELFF
TRBJ2-7	TRBV25-1	13	NA	NA	TGTGCCAGCAGGGCTGGGAGCTCCTACGAGCAGTACTTC	CASRAGSSYEQYF
TRBJ2-1	TRBV2	14	NA	NA	TGTGCCAGCGCCCCCACATGGCAATACAATGAGCAGTTCTTC	CASAPTWQYNEQFF
TRBJ2-7	TRBV5-6	14	TRBD2	NA	TGTGCCAGCAGCTTGGGCAGCGGGGTGGTTGGGCAGTACTTC	CASSLGSGVVGQYF
TRBJ2-7	TRBV3-1/TRBV3-2	13	NA	few	TGTGCCAGCAGCTTCACTGAGAGCGGCGAGCAGTACTTC	CASSFTESGEQYF
TRBJ2-5	TRBV20-1	13	TRBD2	NA	TGCAGTGCTAGTCGGGGGGGGGCAGAGACCCAGTACTTC	CSASRGGAETQYF
TRBJ1-2	TRBV5-1	14	NA	NA	TGCGCCAGCAGCTTGCACCAGGGTATCGATGGCTACACCTTC	CASSLHQGIDGYTF
TRBJ2-7	TRBV4-2	14	NA	NA	TGTGCCAGCAGCCAAGCTTCCAGGGGCTACGAGCAGTACTTC	CASSQASRGYEQYF
TRBJ1-4	TRBV9	14	TRBD1	NA	TGTGCCAGCAGCGCCCGACAGGGTTTCGAAAAACTGTTTTTT	CASSARQGFEKLFF
TRBJ2-3	TRBV6-2/TRBV6-3	19	TRBD2	NA	TGTGCCAGCAGTAGGACTAGCGGGGGGCTACGCCGCGGCACAGATACGCAGTATTTT	CASSRTSGGLRRGTDTQYF
TRBJ2-6	TRBV4-1	15	NA	NA	TGCGCCAGCAGCCAAGATAGGGGTGGGGCCAACGTCCTGACTTTC	CASSQDRGGANVLTF
TRBJ2-7	TRBV19	15	NA	few	TGTGCCAGTAGTATAGATCTACAGACCTCCCACGAGCAGTACTTC	CASSIDLQTSHEQYF
TRBJ1-1	TRBV29-1	10	NA	NA	TGCAGCGCCTGGGCCAGCCGGGCTTTCTTT	CSAWASRAFF
TRBJ2-7	TRBV2	15	NA	NA	TGTGCCAGCAGTGAAGCCCCCAGTAAATTCTACGAGCAGTACTTC	CASSEAPSKFYEQYF
TRBJ2-3	TRBV6-1	19	NA	NA	TGTGCCAGCAGTGTCGGCGGAACTACTAGCAACCATAAGTCAGATACGCAGTATTTT	CASSVGGTTSNHKSDTQYF
TRBJ1-5	TRBV20-1	14	NA	NA	TGCAGTGCTAGTTTGGGACACCTCGATCAGCCCCAGCATTTT	CSASLGHLDQPQHF
TRBJ1-6	TRBV6-5	13	NA	NA	TGTGCCAGCAGTTACCGGGGGTCTTCACCCCTCCACTTT	CASSYRGSSPLHF
TRBJ2-7	TRBV11-2	14	NA	NA	TGTGCCAGCAGCCACCAGGGGCTACCACACGAGCAGTACTTC	CASSHQGLPHEQYF
TRBJ1-2	TRBV7-3	13	TRBD1	NA	TGTGCCAGCAGCCCGACAGGGGACTATGGCTACACCTTC	CASSPTGDYGYTF
TRBJ2-1	TRBV3-1/TRBV3-2	16	TRBD2	NA	TGTGCCAGCAGCCAAACTAGCGGGGGGGTATACAATGAGCAGTTCTTC	CASSQTSGGVYNEQFF
TRBJ1-2	TRBV19	16	TRBD1	NA	TGTGCCAGTAGTACGACCCACAGGGGACGGGTCTATGGCTACACCTTC	CASSTTHRGRVYGYTF
TRBJ2-2	TRBV7-3	17	TRBD2	once	TGTGCCAGCAGCTTAATGGCTAGCGGGAGGGCCGCCGGGGAGCTGTTTTTT	CASSLMASGRAAGELFF
TRBJ2-5	TRBV24-1	16	TRBD1	NA	TGTGCCACCAGTGACCCTCGACAGGGTCAAAGGGAGACCCAGTACTTC	CATSDPRQGQRETQYF
TRBJ2-7	TRBV13	12	NA	once	TGTGCCAGCAGCTTAGGGGTCCGGGAGCAGTACTTC	CASSLGVREQYF